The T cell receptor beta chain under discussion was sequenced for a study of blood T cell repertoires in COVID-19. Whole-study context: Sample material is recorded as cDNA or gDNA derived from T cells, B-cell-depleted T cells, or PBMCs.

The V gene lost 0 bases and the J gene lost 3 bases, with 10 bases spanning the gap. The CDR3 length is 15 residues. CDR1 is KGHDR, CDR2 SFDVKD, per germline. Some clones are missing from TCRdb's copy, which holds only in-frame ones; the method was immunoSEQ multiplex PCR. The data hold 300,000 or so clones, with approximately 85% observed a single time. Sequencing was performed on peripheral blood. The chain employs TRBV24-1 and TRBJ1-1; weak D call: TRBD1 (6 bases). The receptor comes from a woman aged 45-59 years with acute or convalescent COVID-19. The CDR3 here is CATSDLQGLDTEAFF. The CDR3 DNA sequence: TGTGCCACCAGTGATTTGCAGGGGCTCGACACTGAAGCTTTCTTT.